The source of this T cell receptor beta chain is a study of long-term antiretroviral therapy in people with HIV (dated by TCRdb to between 2021 and 2024). Background on the whole study: Collection of the earliest samples took place about a decade ahead of the 2015 WHO recommendation for immediate ART, at a time when ART was typically delayed until CD4 counts fell. Of the approximately 28 participants with HIV, about a dozen were female. Test extractions of a monoclonal T-cell line alongside approximately 34 polyclonal samples showed no cross-contamination during QIAcube processing. The cohort contributed under 200 cryopreserved PBMC samples from about 30 adults with confirmed HIV infection, collected serially over a mean of 6 years (range 1-12). A retrospective serial study tested whether changes in peripheral blood TRB repertoire composition and diversity were associated with ART initiation and durable HIV suppression.

As concerns this clone: Its target antigen remains unknown. No qualities accompany the bases; no much larger clone lies one base away.

CDR1 SGHTS and CDR2 YDEGEE are derived from the germline V gene. Spanning cysteine to phenylalanine, the CDR3 consists of 12 amino acids. Only CDR3 DNA is held: 36 bases, read in frame from base 1. Trimming accounts for 6 bases at V and 7 bases at J, while the number of junction bases matched to no gene is 2. Participants were included only if at least one PBMC sample before ART initiation and at least two post-ART samples were available. Every participant with HIV received treatment in the United States of America. Before DNA extraction, cryopreserved samples of roughly 1-10 million PBMC were thawed and washed. At the time of the earliest PBMC sample for each participant with HIV, ages ranged from about 20 to 54 years. PBMC samples from each participant spanned 1-4 timepoints before ART initiation and 2-8 timepoints after ART initiation, with a median of 7 samples. Serial HIV viral load, CD4+ T-cell count, ART history and demographic data were obtained for every participant. Genomic DNA was extracted from unsorted PBMC with a Qiagen kit on a QIAcube, processed in batches of 12 samples.

The immunoSEQ hsTCRB v3.0 assay was used at survey level resolution to sequence the TRB variable region. The targeted TRB sequencing depth was roughly 40,000-55,000 T-cell genomes per sample. Pooled TRB libraries were sequenced on an Illumina MiSeq with a v3 150-cycle kit. On the study's bioinformatics: Repertoire analysis ran in R within a reproducible Nextflow workflow covering QC, data transformation and analysis. LymphoSeq2, an R package for AIRR-Seq data exploration, was used to implement custom analyses. A few samples that yielded fewer than 5000 total TRB sequences were excluded, so that 200 or so HIV repertoires were analyzed. Among the 200 or so HIV repertoires that were kept, 59 were collected before ART initiation and 120 to 140 were collected after ART initiation. Repertoires were downsampled to 5000 TRB nucleotide sequences, and summary statistics were averaged over 100 downsampling iterations. TRB sequences were retained for analysis only if CDR3 regions of at least seven amino acids were present. Diversity was assessed using a clonality score derived from Shannon entropy and using the Gini coefficient. In repertoire networks, the top 5000 CDR3 amino acid sequences were linked whenever an edit distance of one separated two sequences. For TRB CDR3 amino acid sequences, GLIPH2 was used to predict antigen specificity groups and MHC restriction. To flag known associations with CMV, EBV, HIV or tissue antigens, CDR3 amino acid sequences were compared against VDJdb and McPAS-TCR. Pre-ART, post-ART and control groups were compared with Wilcoxon signed-rank tests and Holm-Bonferroni correction. The table comes from immuneACCESS by way of TCRdb, which keeps in-frame sequences with V and J called. Part of the clones is missing from these tables; in studies checked, under half for an unresolved V gene and the rest for unknown reasons. V and J calls and clone size are given by that table; D and trimming were obtained from the DNA. This sample has about 23,000 clones in its table, and around 81% of those were observed once. About 7.7% of the sample is taken by the ten largest.

Findings and caveats that apply to the study as a whole: Unsorted PBMC were profiled instead of sorted CD4+ and CD8+ T cells because pre-ART samples had limited cell numbers. No data were available on ART adherence, viral resistance or therapy changes, limiting inferences about post-ART repertoire changes. HIV repertoires had narrower CDR3 length ranges than controls, and the network structure suggested an antigen-experienced repertoire that shifted only slightly toward naive after ART. Expanded TRB clones identified before ART initiation dominated the repertoire at all time points, although this dominance fluctuated and declined in many PLHIV after ART. ART initiation was associated with a significant increase in TRB diversity, but diversity stayed significantly below transplant donor controls even after long-term ART. The samples were dated from the mid-2000s to the late 2010s, and the ART regimens that were used may be less effective than current ART regimens. Because PBMC availability was limited, only the TCR beta chain was sequenced, with no alpha chain pairing.

This receptor chain uses TRBV5-8 and TRBJ2-3, with 10 junctional bases fitting TRBD2. This sequence originates from a man aged 25-45 years with HIV. The specimen comprised unsorted PBMCs, sampled 1.5 years after starting antiretroviral therapy. The CDR3 region: CASTSGGYTQYF. The nucleotide sequence reads TGTGCCAGCACTAGCGGGGGTTATACGCAGTATTTT.